A single sample is the source of the 24 T cell receptor beta chains below, sequenced in a study of breast tumors, draining lymph nodes, adjacent tissues. TCRdb used MiXCR to reprocess the multiplex PCR reads, holding one entry per CDR3 protein. This table has about 20,000 distinct CDR3 sequences, 50% appearing once. Source material: breast tumor tissue. Receptor source: a female donor with breast cancer. Some clones in this sample may be carry-over from other donors' samples.

Relative to its sample, this clonotype is medium-sized. The chain has TRBV10-3 and TRBJ2-5, with a tentative D call TRBD2 (6 bases). This CDR3 region has 14 residues. Trimming removed 6 bases at V and 4 bases at J, with 15 bases between. Germline V gene sequence: CDR1 ENHRY, CDR2 SYGVKD. For the CDR3, the DNA is TGTGCCATCAGCGGGAGCCGGGAGCGAGAGACCCAGTACTTC. This codes for CAISGSRERETQYF.

The rearrangement uses TRBV20-1 and TRBJ2-1, with TRBD2 identical over 15 bases. V was clipped by 6 bases and J by 9 bases; unmatched bases: 6. The CDR3 consists of 14 residues. Per germline, CDR1 DFQATT and CDR2 SNEGSKA (reference sequence). The CDR3 sequence is CSAEGLAGGTEQFF. The CDR3 coding sequence is TGCAGTGCGGAAGGACTAGCGGGAGGGACTGAGCAGTTCTTC.

V and J are TRBV29-1 and TRBJ2-2, with D unresolved. Germline-derived CDR1 and CDR2 are SQVTM and ANQGSEA. V lost 6 bases to trimming and J lost 8 bases, with 4 bases between them. The CDR3 has 9 residues. CDR3 amino acids: CSVTGELFF. The CDR3 DNA reads as TGCAGCGTCACAGGGGAGCTGTTTTTT.

This clonotype is termed large. The chain links TRBV3-1 to TRBJ2-7, with a possible D match to TRBD2 (7 bases). The CDR3 extends over 15 amino acids. CDR1 is LGHDT, CDR2 YNNKEL, per germline (reference sequence). V shed 4 bases and J shed 5 bases, with 18 bases lying between them. The DNA of the CDR3 is TGTGCCAGCAGCCTAACAGGGACGGGGAGGGACGAGCAGTACTTC. This sequence encodes CASSLTGTGRDEQYF.

This clonotype was seen repeatedly, ten times or more. The chain recombines TRBV11-3 with TRBJ2-1; TRBD1 agrees at 7 bases. This CDR3 contains 15 residues. The V and J ends lost 5 bases and 4 bases, in that order; junction bases with no gene match: 8. Germline CDR1 and CDR2: SGHNT and YENEEA. The CDR3 nucleotides read TGTGCCAGCAGCCAGCACAGGGGAACTTACAATGAGCAGTTCTTC. It codes for CASSQHRGTYNEQFF.

The chain couples TRBV4-2 to TRBJ2-1; 10 bases fit TRBD2. Looked up from germline, CDR1 is LGHNA and CDR2 is YNFKEQ. This CDR3 has 18 amino acids. Trimming at V came to 0 bases and at J to 0 bases, leaving 5 bases not matched to a gene. CDR3 bases: TGTGCCAGCAGCCAAGAAGCGGGAGGGCCTTCCTCCTACAATGAGCAGTTCTTC. Protein product: CASSQEAGGPSSYNEQFF.

Concerning this clonotype: The conserved phenylalanine or tryptophan normally closing the CDR3 is absent here, so this likely arose from a read error. This chain uses TRBV28 with TRBJ2-5; 11 nucleotides agree with TRBD2. The CDR3 contains 16 residues. The germline V gene encodes CDR1 MDHEN and CDR2 SYDVKM. The CDR3 DNA is TGTGCCGGCAGCTCGACTAGCGGGATGGGATGGGAGACCCAGTACCTC. Translated, it gives CAGSSTSGMGWETQYL.

This clonotype is deemed medium-sized (0.01 to 0.1%). The chain uses TRBV9 and TRBJ2-7; D remains ambiguous. Trimming took 0 bases from V and 0 from J, leaving 7 bases between them. The CDR3 runs to 14 residues. Per germline, CDR1 SGDLS and CDR2 YYNGEE. CDR3 residues: CASSVAWSSYEQYF. In DNA, the CDR3 is TGTGCCAGCAGCGTAGCGTGGAGCTCCTACGAGCAGTACTTC.

The V gene is TRBV29-1, the J gene TRBJ1-4, with D tentatively TRBD1 (5 bases). The CDR3 contains 14 residues. The germline gives CDR1 SQVTM, CDR2 ANQGSEA. Trimming took off 3 bases at V and 6 bases at J, with 14 bases between the two ends. CDR3 nucleotides: TGCAGCGTTGATTCCGGGACTGCGGATGAAAAACTGTTTTTT. Residues: CSVDSGTADEKLFF.

A few counts support this clonotype. The chain recombines TRBV20-1 with TRBJ2-7; 15 bases map to TRBD2. CDR3 size: 18 residues. Germline-derived CDR1 and CDR2 are DFQATT and SNEGSKA (reference sequence). V gave up 6 bases and J gave up 1 base; unmatched junction bases: 13. The CDR3 protein is CSASPGLAGGVESYEQYF. In nucleotides, the CDR3 is TGCAGTGCCTCTCCAGGACTAGCGGGAGGGGTGGAGTCCTACGAGCAGTACTTC.

The V call is TRBV27, the J call TRBJ2-5, with D perhaps matching TRBD2 (5 bases). Trimming took off 9 bases at V and 5 bases at J, with 19 bases between the two ends. The germline CDR1 and CDR2 sequences are MNHEY and SMNVEV (reference sequence). The CDR3 spans 14 residues. Here the CDR3 DNA reads TGTGCCAGTCGAAAACTTGGGGAGTGGGAGACCCAGTACTTC. Protein product: CASRKLGEWETQYF.

This chain links TRBV7-2 with TRBJ2-3; D is unresolved. This CDR3 contains 12 residues. Trimming left V 0 bases short and J 3 bases short, with 1 base between. CDR1 and CDR2 (germline): SGHTA, FQGNSA. The CDR3 spells CASSLATDTQYF. DNA for the CDR3: TGTGCCAGCAGCTTAGCGACAGATACGCAGTATTTT.

The chain has TRBV20-1 and TRBJ2-7, with 8 bases lining up with TRBD1. Trimming removed 6 bases from V and 4 bases from J; junction bases left unmatched: 8. Germline values: CDR1 DFQATT, CDR2 SNEGSKA (reference sequence). This CDR3 has 13 residues. This CDR3 reads CSAPGQEPYEQYF. The CDR3 DNA follows: TGCAGTGCCCCGGGACAGGAGCCTTACGAGCAGTACTTC.

This clonotype showed up many times. This may be a read error: a much more frequent sequence differs by one nucleotide. The chain combines TRBV5-6 with TRBJ2-7; unclear D gene. The CDR3 contains 12 residues. From germline, CDR1 is SGHDT and CDR2 YYEEEE. Trimming took 0 bases from V and 6 from J, leaving 7 bases between them. CDR3: CASSLDNSEQYF. The CDR3 region has the DNA TGTGCCAGCAGCTTGGACAACTCCGAGCAGTACTTC. Filled out from reference TRBV5-6 and TRBJ2-7, the complete variable domain reads DAGVTQSPTHLIKTRGQQVTLRCSPKSGHDTVSWYQQALGQGPQFIFQYYEEEERQRGNFPDRFSGHQFPNYSSELNVNALLLGDSALYLCASSLDNSEQYFGPGTRLTVT.

This clonotype occurred many times. A read error may account for a junction end that differs from germline. This chain links TRBV7-7 with TRBJ2-7; D gene ambiguous. The CDR3 extends over 17 amino acids. Germline CDR1 and CDR2: SSHAT and FNYEAQ (reference sequence). The CDR3 loop is CASSLPFPPRSSYEQYF. CDR3 sequence (DNA): TGTGCTAGCAGCTTACCTTTCCCGCCACGAAGCTCCTACGAGCAGTACTTC.

This rearrangement joins TRBV11-2 to TRBJ1-2; D might be TRBD1 (6 bases). The CDR3 totals 16 residues. Trimming pared 1 base from V and 0 bases from J, leaving 12 bases between. Germline V gene data show CDR1 as SGHAT and CDR2 as FQNNGV. CDR3 in DNA: TGTGCCAGCAGCTTAGTAGTCTGGACAGCTAACTATGGCTACACCTTC. Its protein is CASSLVVWTANYGYTF. Full variable domain (remainder filled in from reference TRBV11-2 and TRBJ1-2): EAGVAQSPRYKIIEKRQSVAFWCNPISGHATLYWYQQILGQGPKLLIQFQNNGVVDDSQLPKDRFSAERLKGVDSTLKIQPAKLEDSAVYLCASSLVVWTANYGYTFGSGTRLTVV.

This chain links TRBV20-1 with TRBJ2-1; D might be TRBD2 (6 bases). This CDR3 has 15 amino acids. With 4 bases removed from V and 0 bases from J, the gap between germline ends came to 13 bases. CDR1 and CDR2 from the germline V gene are DFQATT and SNEGSKA (reference sequence). The CDR3 sequence: CSATGTTSSYNEQFF. The CDR3 DNA reads as TGCAGTGCTACCGGGACGACTAGCTCCTACAATGAGCAGTTCTTC.

This clonotype was seen repeatedly, ten times or more. Since a much larger clone is just one base distant, this may be a read error. The chain employs TRBV20-1 and TRBJ2-1; TRBD1 aligns across 7 bases. The CDR3 sequence is 11 residues long. Germline V lookup: CDR1 DFQATT, CDR2 SNEGSKA (reference sequence). The CDR3: CSARGQYEQSF. CDR3 DNA sequence: TGCAGTGCCAGGGGACAGTATGAGCAGTCCTTC.

The rearrangement links TRBV29-1 to TRBJ2-1; no clear D gene. The CDR3 has 10 amino acids. V was cut by 2 bases and J by 8 bases, with 4 bases left in between. The germline gives CDR1 SQVTM, CDR2 ANQGSEA. CDR3 coding DNA: TGCAGCGTTGAATCCGATGAGCAGTTCTTC. It translates to CSVESDEQFF.

As to this clonotype: The CDR3 carries no conserved terminal phenylalanine or tryptophan, so it likely arises from a read error. This chain uses TRBV3-1 with TRBJ1-1; 9 nucleotides agree with TRBD1. J lost 11 bases, V lost 0 bases, and 4 bases had no gene match. CDR1 LGHDT and CDR2 YNNKEL come from the germline V gene (reference sequence). The CDR3 totals 13 residues. CDR3 DNA sequence: TGTGCCAGCAGCCAAGATTGGGACAGGGAGGCTTTCCTT. It encodes CASSQDWDREAFL.

This chain uses TRBV10-3 with TRBJ1-1; 8 bases map to TRBD1. This CDR3 region has 16 residues. With V trimmed by 2 bases and J by 6 bases, 11 bases remained unmatched. The germline gives CDR1 ENHRY, CDR2 SYGVKD. CDR3 amino acids: CAISEPDNRGGPEAFF. For the CDR3, the DNA is TGTGCCATCAGTGAGCCGGACAACAGGGGGGGCCCTGAAGCTTTCTTT.

The chain carries TRBV7-9 and TRBJ1-4, with TRBD1 matching over 7 bases. The CDR3 spans 14 residues. Germline V gives CDR1 SEHNR, CDR2 FQNEAQ (reference sequence). J was trimmed by 0 bases and V by 5 bases; bases with no gene match: 0. This chain's CDR3 is CASSGQATNEKLFF. The CDR3 coding sequence is TGTGCCAGCAGCGGACAGGCAACTAATGAAAAACTGTTTTTT.

This clonotype was seen repeatedly, ten times or more. This chain links TRBV6-2 or TRBV6-3 with TRBJ2-7, with 7 positions matching TRBD2. Trimming at V came to 6 bases and at J to 0 bases, leaving 8 bases not matched to a gene. The CDR3 totals 15 residues. Looked up from germline, CDR1 is MNHEY and CDR2 is SVGEGT. This CDR3 reads CASSPSSGPSYEQYF. CDR3 nucleotide sequence: TGTGCCAGCAGCCCCTCTAGCGGTCCCTCCTACGAGCAGTACTTC.

The chain is built from TRBV2 and TRBJ1-2; possibly TRBD1 for D (6 bases). The V and J ends lost 3 bases and 12 bases respectively, with 14 bases between them. The germline gives CDR1 SNHLY, CDR2 FYNNEI. The CDR3 is 12 amino acids. CDR3 sequence reads: CASSDQRGLNTF. CDR3 coding DNA: TGTGCCAGCAGTGATCAACGGGGGCTAAACACCTTC.